The T cell receptor beta chain described here comes from a study of CD4+ T cells in melanoma (dated by TCRdb to 2021 to 2024). Describing the broader study: Neoantigen-specific CD4+ T cells in human melanoma were investigated in the study. General study outcomes and caveats: Neoantigen-specific CD4+ T cells were reported to be correlated with the function of CD8+ T cells, macrophages and B cells. Neoantigen-specific CD4+ T cells in melanoma were reported to show diverse differentiation states.

The donors were melanoma patients. On this clone: There is no known antigen for this receptor. Per-nucleotide qualities are absent, and no much larger clonotype sits a single base away.

Receptors were amplified or captured by the immunoSEQ multiplex PCR assay. TCRdb provides this immuneACCESS table in a form limited to in-frame rearrangements. Some clones are lacking; in checked studies, under half of them reflect an unresolved V gene, and why the rest are absent is not known. This sample holds roughly 10,000 clones; roughly 78% were observed only once. In total, the top ten clones hold roughly 21% of the sample. The CDR3 starts with the cysteine, ends with the phenylalanine, and has 14 residues. Only the CDR3 portion is preserved as DNA: 42 bases, with reading frame beginning at the first base. CDR1 KGHSH and CDR2 LQKENI were looked up in the germline V gene. Between the V and J ends, shortened by 2 bases and 3 bases respectively, the junction contains 10 bases.

This clonotype originated in a human donor with melanoma. Sequenced material: cells from a culture (not recorded whether cultured in vitro). The V and J genes are TRBV18 and TRBJ1-2; perhaps TRBD1 is the D gene, with 6 bases matching. The CDR3 in this case is CASSPTGQDYGYTF. In nucleotides, the sequence is TGTGCCAGCTCACCAACGGGACAAGACTATGGCTACACCTTC.